Presented here are 30 T cell receptor beta chains from one specimen sequenced in a study. TCRdb analysed the 5' RACE reads with MiXCR anew, one entry per CDR3 protein. This table has nearly 55,000 distinct CDR3 sequences, almost 25% appearing once. Sequencing was carried out using tumor-infiltrating naive CD4+ T cells sorted from the breast tumor. The subset: naive CD4+ T cells, CD4+CD45RA+CD25-. These receptors originate from a female donor with breast cancer.

The chain uses TRBV10-3 and TRBJ2-6; 9 bases are a match to TRBD1. V was clipped by 4 bases and J by 0 bases; unmatched bases: 4. This CDR3 has 17 amino acids. CDR1 and CDR2 (germline): ENHRY, SYGVKD. CDR3: CAISVGTGSSGANVLTF. The CDR3 DNA follows: TGTGCCATCAGTGTTGGGACAGGGAGCTCTGGGGCCAACGTCCTGACTTTC.

This clonotype has only a few counts. The CDR3 protein is CASSQDGVGYNEQFF. CDR3 DNA sequence: TGTGCCAGCAGCCAAGACGGAGTGGGGTACAATGAGCAGTTCTTC. The gene calls are TRBV4-2 and TRBJ2-1, with unresolved D. The CDR3 length is 15 residues. Germline CDR1 reads LGHNA; CDR2 reads YNFKEQ. Trimming took 0 bases from V and 4 from J, leaving 10 bases between them.

The rearrangement links TRBV12-3 or TRBV12-4 to TRBJ1-3; 7 nucleotides agree with TRBD1. The CDR3 extends over 13 amino acids. V dropped 6 bases and J dropped 8; count of bases not matched to a gene: 7. The CDR3 loop is CASRDRCRDTIYF. The CDR3 region has the DNA TGTGCCAGCAGGGACAGGTGCAGGGACACCATATATTTT.

CDR3 residues: CASSETKGSVGDTEAFF. The DNA for the CDR3 is TGTGCCAGCAGTGAAACGAAAGGGTCAGTGGGGGACACTGAAGCTTTCTTT. This sequence joins TRBV6-1 and TRBJ1-1, with D maybe TRBD1 (5 bases). The V gene's germline CDR1 is MNHNS and CDR2 SASEGT. The CDR3 loop spans 17 amino acids. The V and J ends lost 2 bases and 3 bases respectively, with 19 bases between them.

About this clonotype itself: Possible read error: a much larger clone is one base away. The rearrangement joins TRBV11-2 to TRBJ2-5; maybe TRBD2 (6 bases). CDR1 and CDR2 (germline): SGHAT, FQNNGV. The CDR3 totals 13 residues. The CDR3 coding sequence is TGTGCCAGCAGCTTAGGGGTTCGGGAGAACCAGTACTTC. It codes for CASSLGVRENQYF.

The V gene is TRBV15, the J gene TRBJ1-1, with no clear D. The CDR3 has 19 amino acids. Germline CDR1 and CDR2: LNHNV and YYDKDF (reference sequence). The V end lost 4 bases, the J end lost 0 bases, and 24 bases lay between the germline ends. The chain's CDR3 is CATSTHLEDLAGVNTEAFF. DNA of the CDR3: TGTGCCACCAGCACTCACCTGGAGGATTTGGCAGGTGTGAACACTGAAGCTTTCTTT.

This clonotype has only a few counts. The chain links TRBV7-9 to TRBJ2-7; D ambiguous. Germline V gene data show CDR1 as SEHNR and CDR2 as FQNEAQ (reference sequence). This CDR3 spans 11 amino acids. Trimming shortened V by 1 base and J by 3 bases, and 1 base separated the two germline ends. The DNA of the CDR3 is TGTGCCAGCAGCTTAGTCTACGAGCAGTACTTC. It is translated as CASSLVYEQYF.

This clonotype was counted many times. This chain uses TRBV5-1 with TRBJ1-2; D gene ambiguous. The CDR3 is 14 residues long. Per germline, CDR1 SGHRS and CDR2 YFSETQ. V shed 0 bases and J shed 8 bases, with 14 bases lying between them. For the CDR3, the DNA is TGCGCCAGCAGCTTGGGGACTCTTTCTCAGGGCTACACCTTC. Protein: CASSLGTLSQGYTF.

The gene calls are TRBV7-2 and TRBJ1-5, with unresolved D. CDR3 length equals 13 residues. Germline lookup yields CDR1 SGHTA and CDR2 FQGNSA. V gave up 2 bases and J gave up 5 bases, with 7 bases separating them. In DNA, the CDR3 is TGTGCCAGCAGCTTAAGCCCGCATCAGCCCCAGCATTTT. It specifies CASSLSPHQPQHF. Complete variable domain (other parts from reference TRBV7-2 and TRBJ1-5): GAGVSQSPSNKVTEKGKDVELRCDPISGHTALYWYRQSLGQGLEFLIYFQGNSAPDKSGLPSDRFSAERTGGSVSTLTIQRTQQEDSAVYLCASSLSPHQPQHFGDGTRLSIL.

This clonotype has a count of ten or more. The chain combines TRBV5-1 with TRBJ2-2; weak D call: TRBD2 (6 bases). Germline V gene data show CDR1 as SGHRS and CDR2 as YFSETQ. The CDR3 consists of 13 residues. Trimming shortened V by 0 bases and J by 7 bases, and 7 bases separated the two germline ends. The CDR3 DNA reads as TGCGCCAGCAGCTTGGCTAGCGACGGGGAGCTGTTTTTT. Its translation is CASSLASDGELFF. Variable domain in full (rest from reference TRBV5-1 and TRBJ2-2): KAGVTQTPRYLIKTRGQQVTLSCSPISGHRSVSWYQQTPGQGLQFLFEYFSETQRNKGNFPGRFSGRQFSNSRSEMNVSTLELGDSALYLCASSLASDGELFFGEGSRLTVL.

This clonotype has a handful of counts. V and J are TRBV5-1 and TRBJ2-7; 9 bases are shared with TRBD2. Losses at the gene ends were 4 bases for V and 5 bases for J; bases not matched to a gene: 13. The germline gives CDR1 SGHRS, CDR2 YFSETQ. CDR3 length: 16 amino acids. The CDR3 bases are TGCGCCAGCAGCGCGTTACCCGGGACTAGCATCCACGAGCAGTACTTC. Its translation: CASSALPGTSIHEQYF.

V is TRBV20-1 and J is TRBJ2-3; either TRBD1 or TRBD2 may supply D (5 bases each). With 5 bases removed from V and 6 bases from J, the gap between germline ends came to 15 bases. The V gene's germline CDR1 is DFQATT and CDR2 SNEGSKA (reference sequence). The CDR3 length is 13 residues. The CDR3 loop reads CSAPAGAVDTQYF. Written as DNA, the CDR3 is TGCAGTGCTCCCGCCGGGGCGGTGGATACGCAGTATTTT.

CDR3 sequence: CASSSPRVLGEQFF. DNA for the CDR3: TGCGCCAGCAGCTCGCCACGGGTCCTCGGAGAGCAGTTCTTC. The chain employs TRBV4-1 and TRBJ2-1; D unresolved. The V end was cut by 5 bases, the J end by 10 bases, with 18 bases between. In germline, CDR1 is MGHRA, CDR2 YSYEKL. There are 14 residues in the CDR3.

There are a few counts of this clonotype. The CDR3 sequence is CASSFGTGGAYEQYF. The CDR3 DNA is TGTGCCAGCAGCTTCGGGACAGGGGGGGCCTACGAGCAGTACTTC. The chain recombines TRBV7-7 with TRBJ2-7; 11 bases are shared with TRBD1. Trimming cost V 3 bases and J 2 bases; bases outside gene matches: 3. The CDR3 sequence is 15 residues long. Germline V gene lookup returns CDR1 SSHAT and CDR2 FNYEAQ (reference sequence).

The chain is built from TRBV27 and TRBJ2-7; D is perhaps TRBD2 (5 bases). The CDR3 runs 14 residues. Germline V gene sequence: CDR1 MNHEY, CDR2 SMNVEV (reference sequence). Trimming took 4 bases from V and 0 from J, leaving 10 bases between them. The CDR3 reads CASSSPDSSYEQYF. CDR3 in DNA: TGTGCCAGCAGTTCCCCGGACTCCTCCTACGAGCAGTACTTC.

Remarks on this clonotype: Since the CDR3 does not end with the conserved phenylalanine or tryptophan, this likely comes from a read error. The rearrangement joins TRBV12-3 or TRBV12-4 to TRBJ1-1; D is possibly TRBD1 (6 bases). The V and J ends lost 5 bases and 1 base respectively, with 17 bases between them. The CDR3 covers 16 residues. CDR3 coding DNA: TGTGCCAGCAGTACGGGGCCTGAAGGGGGGAACACTGAAGCTTTCCTT. Translation: CASSTGPEGGNTEAFL.

V and J are TRBV10-2 and TRBJ2-1; D uncertain. The CDR3 extends over 13 amino acids. CDR1 is WSHSY and CDR2 is SAAADI in the germline V gene. Trimming shortened V by 2 bases and J by 8 bases, and 10 bases separated the two germline ends. The CDR3 DNA sequence: TGCGCCAGCAGTGAGCGCGGTCGCGATGAGCAGTTCTTC. The encoded protein is CASSERGRDEQFF.

CDR3 sequence (DNA): TGCGCCAGCAGCTTGGGGGACAGGGTTAATGAGCAGTTCTTC. Translating it yields CASSLGDRVNEQFF. The genes are TRBV5-1 and TRBJ2-1; 9 bases are a match to TRBD1. The CDR3 has 14 residues. V lost 0 bases, J lost 7 bases, and 2 bases stayed unmatched. Germline V CDR1 and CDR2: SGHRS, YFSETQ.

This clonotype was detected a few times. V gene TRBV19 combines with J gene TRBJ1-3, with TRBD1 matching over 8 bases. V dropped 6 bases and J dropped 5; count of bases not matched to a gene: 9. There are 15 residues in the CDR3. The germline CDR1 and CDR2 sequences are LNHDA and SQIVND (reference sequence). The CDR3 loop is CASRMTGTGRNTIYF. The CDR3 nucleotides read TGTGCCAGTAGGATGACCGGGACAGGAAGAAACACCATATATTTT.

The rearrangement links TRBV7-3 to TRBJ1-1; weak D call: TRBD1 (6 bases). Trimming shortened V by 7 bases and J by 0 bases, and 12 bases separated the two germline ends. The CDR3 is made up of 14 amino acids. Per the germline V gene, CDR1 is SGHTA and CDR2 is FQGTGA. For the CDR3, the DNA is TGTGCCAGCACGGCCGGGGGCATGAACACTGAAGCTTTCTTT. Protein sequence: CASTAGGMNTEAFF.

This clonotype has just a few counts. In DNA form, the CDR3 reads TGTGCCAGCAGTTACGGGAGTTCTTCTGGGGCCAACGTCCTGACTTTC. Its translation is CASSYGSSSGANVLTF. This chain joins TRBV6-5 and TRBJ2-6; D might be TRBD2 (5 bases). Germline V gene sequence: CDR1 MNHEY, CDR2 SVGAGI. The CDR3 covers 16 residues. Trimming stripped 2 bases from V and 1 base from J, with 9 bases between.

This rearrangement joins TRBV12-3 or TRBV12-4 to TRBJ1-1; no clear D gene. V lost 4 bases and J 1 base, leaving 13 bases between the germline ends. This CDR3 is 15 amino acids long. This CDR3 is CASSWGYEENTEAFF. For the CDR3, the DNA is TGTGCCAGCAGTTGGGGATACGAAGAGAACACTGAAGCTTTCTTT.

The gene calls are TRBV28 and TRBJ1-1; 8 bases fit TRBD1. V trimming: 7 bases; J trimming: 7 bases; junction bases outside the gene matches: 5. The CDR3 loop spans 12 amino acids. Per germline, CDR1 MDHEN and CDR2 SYDVKM. This chain's CDR3 is CASIRTGSEAFF. The DNA of the CDR3 is TGTGCCAGCATAAGGACAGGGAGTGAAGCTTTCTTT.

In this sample, this clonotype turned up many times. The gene calls are TRBV7-3 and TRBJ1-2; no firm D call. Germline V gene sequence: CDR1 SGHTA, CDR2 FQGTGA. Trimming shortened V by 0 bases and J by 8 bases, and 10 bases separated the two germline ends. This CDR3 is 13 amino acids long. The CDR3 here is CASSLTPVGGYTF. In DNA form, the CDR3 reads TGTGCCAGCAGCTTAACCCCGGTAGGGGGCTACACCTTC.

This clonotype came up many times. The V and J genes are TRBV5-1 and TRBJ2-1, with D possibly matching TRBD1 (7 bases). V dropped 0 bases and J dropped 10 bases, with 20 bases sitting between them. CDR1 is SGHRS and CDR2 is YFSETQ in the germline V gene. The CDR3 contains 16 residues. The CDR3 reads CASSLAGGTAVGEQFF. CDR3 nucleotides: TGCGCCAGCAGCTTGGCAGGGGGGACGGCGGTAGGAGAGCAGTTCTTC.

The chain couples TRBV2 to TRBJ2-7; 12 nucleotides line up with TRBD2. This CDR3 contains 17 residues. Germline V lookup: CDR1 SNHLY, CDR2 FYNNEI. The V and J ends lost 3 bases and 2 bases, in that order; junction bases with no gene match: 8. CDR3 region: CASSETSGRIGAYEQYF. In DNA form, the CDR3 reads TGTGCCAGCAGTGAGACTAGCGGGAGAATCGGGGCCTACGAGCAGTACTTC.

Comments on this clonotype: Because it lacks the conserved phenylalanine or tryptophan at the end, this CDR3 is likely a read error. The chain joins TRBV4-2 to TRBJ2-1; D unclear. The CDR3 runs to 13 residues. Per germline, CDR1 LGHNA and CDR2 YNFKEQ. Trimming cost V 2 bases and J 10 bases, with 12 bases left between them. The CDR3 is CASSQKKYLEQFL. CDR3 nucleotide sequence: TGTGCCAGCAGCCAAAAGAAATACCTGGAGCAGTTCCTC.

For this clonotype: One end of the junction is discordant with germline, which a read error may explain. The V gene is TRBV5-1, the J gene TRBJ2-1; tentatively, D is TRBD1 or TRBD2 (5 bases each). The germline gives CDR1 SGHRS, CDR2 YFSETQ. The CDR3 loop spans 17 amino acids. The CDR3 sequence is CASSLAIGGYSYDEQFF. The DNA of the CDR3 is TGCGCCAGCAGCTTGGCAATTGGGGGATACTCCTACGATGAGCAGTTCTTC.

V is TRBV7-9 and J is TRBJ2-7; 11 bases map to TRBD1. Germline V gene lookup returns CDR1 SEHNR and CDR2 FQNEAQ (reference sequence). Trimming at V came to 8 bases and at J to 4 bases, leaving 10 bases not matched to a gene. The CDR3 consists of 15 residues. CDR3 sequence: CASGDPGQGVYEQYF. The CDR3, as DNA: TGTGCCAGCGGCGATCCGGGACAGGGGGTTTACGAGCAGTACTTC.

The chain couples TRBV12-3 or TRBV12-4 to TRBJ2-3; either TRBD1 or TRBD2 may supply D (5 bases each). The germline V and J ends were trimmed by 3 bases and 11 bases, with 12 bases remaining between them. This CDR3 comprises 12 residues. CDR3 nucleotide sequence: TGTGCCAGCAGTTTGGGGGATCTGGTGCAGTATTTT. As protein: CASSLGDLVQYF.